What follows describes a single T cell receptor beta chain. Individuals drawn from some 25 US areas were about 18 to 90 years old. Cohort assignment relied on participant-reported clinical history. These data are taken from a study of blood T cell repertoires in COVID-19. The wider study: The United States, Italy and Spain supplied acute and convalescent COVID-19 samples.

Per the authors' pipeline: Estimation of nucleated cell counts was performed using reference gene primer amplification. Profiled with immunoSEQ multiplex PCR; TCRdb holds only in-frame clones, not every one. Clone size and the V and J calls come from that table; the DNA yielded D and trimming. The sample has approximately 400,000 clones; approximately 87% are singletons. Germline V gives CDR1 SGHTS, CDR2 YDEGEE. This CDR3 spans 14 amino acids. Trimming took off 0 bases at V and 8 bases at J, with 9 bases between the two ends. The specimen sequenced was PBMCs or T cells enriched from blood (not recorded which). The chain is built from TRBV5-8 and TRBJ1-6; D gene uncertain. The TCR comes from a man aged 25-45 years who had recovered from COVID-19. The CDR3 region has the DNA TGTGCCAGCAGCTTGGACTTCTCCTATTCACCCCTCCACTTT. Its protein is CASSLDFSYSPLHF.